Following are 2 T cell receptor beta chains from one sample sequenced in a study of spatial heterogeneity in lung cancer. Findings of the study overall: Tumors with more nonsynonymous mutations had more expanded intratumoral alpha and beta TCRs.

TCRdb fed the 5' RACE reads into MiXCR, producing one record per CDR3 protein. The sample shows around 13,000 distinct CDR3 sequences, just over 5% of them seen only once. Stated time point: sample taken at primary tumor resection. No antigen has been assigned to these receptors. Source: lung tumor tissue, taken at surgery. The receptors were gathered from a male donor with early-stage non-small cell lung cancer.

This clonotype appeared a few times. This beta chain appears as a stray read in a library generated for alpha chains; its size is not informative. V gene TRBV7-2 combines with J gene TRBJ1-1; TRBD1 matches 7 bases. The CDR3 spans 15 residues. Germline CDR1 reads SGHTA; CDR2 reads FQGNSA. With V trimmed by 5 bases and J by 5 bases, 11 bases remained unmatched. The CDR3 protein is CASSLRRDRTTEAFF. DNA of the CDR3: TGTGCCAGCAGCCTCCGTCGGGACAGAACTACTGAAGCTTTCTTT.

This clonotype was recorded many times. In a library made to pick up alpha chains, this beta chain is a stray read with a size that means little. The V gene is TRBV12-5, the J gene TRBJ2-1; TRBD2 matches 9 bases. Germline values: CDR1 LGHNT, CDR2 FRNRAP. With V trimmed by 6 bases and J by 8 bases, 11 bases remained unmatched. CDR3 length equals 15 residues. Here the CDR3 DNA reads TGTGCTAGTGGCCCGGGGGCTAGCGGGGTTGATGAGCAGTTCTTC. It is translated as CASGPGASGVDEQFF.